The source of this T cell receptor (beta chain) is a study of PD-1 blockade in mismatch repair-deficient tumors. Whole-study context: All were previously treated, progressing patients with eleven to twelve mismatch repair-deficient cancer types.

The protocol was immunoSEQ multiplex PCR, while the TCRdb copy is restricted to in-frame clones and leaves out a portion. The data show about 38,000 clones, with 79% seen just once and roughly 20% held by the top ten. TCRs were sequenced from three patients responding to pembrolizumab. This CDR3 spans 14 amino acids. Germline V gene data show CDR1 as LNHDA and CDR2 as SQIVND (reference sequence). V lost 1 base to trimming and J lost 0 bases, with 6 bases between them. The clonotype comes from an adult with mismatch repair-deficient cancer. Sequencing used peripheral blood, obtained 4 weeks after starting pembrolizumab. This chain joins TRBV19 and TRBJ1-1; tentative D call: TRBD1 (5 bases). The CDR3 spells CASSIGQMNTEAFF. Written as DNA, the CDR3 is TGTGCCAGTAGTATAGGACAGATGAACACTGAAGCTTTCTTT.